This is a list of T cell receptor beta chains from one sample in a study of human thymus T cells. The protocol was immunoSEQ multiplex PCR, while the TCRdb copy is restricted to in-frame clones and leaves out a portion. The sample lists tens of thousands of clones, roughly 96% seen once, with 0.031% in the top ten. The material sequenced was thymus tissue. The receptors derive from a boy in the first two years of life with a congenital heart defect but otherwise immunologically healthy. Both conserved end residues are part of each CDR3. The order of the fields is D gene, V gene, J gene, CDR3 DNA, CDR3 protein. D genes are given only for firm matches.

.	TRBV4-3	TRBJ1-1	TGCGCCAGCAGCCAGACTCCCTCAGGGGTAGGGACTGAAGCTTTCTTT	CASSQTPSGVGTEAFF
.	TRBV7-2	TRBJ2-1	TGTGCCAGCAGCCCCGGGAAGGGATACGCTGAGCAGTTCTTC	CASSPGKGYAEQFF
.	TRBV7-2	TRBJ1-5	TGTGCCAGCAGCCCAAAAGGACTATCCGGGCCATATAGCAATCAGCCCCAGCATTTT	CASSPKGLSGPYSNQPQHF
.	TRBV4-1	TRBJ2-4	TGCGCCAGCAGCCAAAGGGAGTGGGTAGCACCCCTAGCCAAAAACATTCAGTACTTC	CASSQREWVAPLAKNIQYF
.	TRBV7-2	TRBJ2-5	TGTGCCAGCAGCTTATATGACGTGACGCAAGAGACCCAGTACTTC	CASSLYDVTQETQYF
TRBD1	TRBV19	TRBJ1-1	TGTGCCAGTAGTGTCGGGACAGGGGGCGCGGGCACTGAAGCTTTCTTT	CASSVGTGGAGTEAFF
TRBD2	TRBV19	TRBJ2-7	TGTGCCAGTAGCACCGGGACTAGCAGTGGCGAGCAGTACTTC	CASSTGTSSGEQYF
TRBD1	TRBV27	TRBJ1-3	TGTGCCAGCAGTCCATCCACTCTGGACAGGGTAGGATCTGGAAACACCATATATTTT	CASSPSTLDRVGSGNTIYF
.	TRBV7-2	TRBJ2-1	TGTGCCAGCACCCCAACAAAGCACGATGAGCAGTTCTTC	CASTPTKHDEQFF
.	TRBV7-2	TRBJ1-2	TGTGCCAGCAGCTTAGAGATAGGGGCCCCAAACTATGGCTACACCTTC	CASSLEIGAPNYGYTF